Following are 31 T cell receptor beta chains from one sample sequenced in a study of blood T cell repertoires in COVID-19. Some clones are missing from TCRdb's copy, which holds only in-frame ones; the method was immunoSEQ multiplex PCR. The profile shows fewer than 450,000 clones, roughly 91% of them singletons. Material: PBMCs or T cells enriched from blood (not recorded which). The receptor set was obtained from a man aged 18-30 years who had recovered from COVID-19.

The V gene is TRBV7-9, the J gene TRBJ2-7; 7 nucleotides line up with TRBD1. J was trimmed by 4 bases and V by 6 bases; bases with no gene match: 9. Germline CDR1 SEHNR, CDR2 FQNEAQ (reference sequence). This CDR3 has 14 residues. The chain's CDR3 is CASSSGTENYEQYF. CDR3 DNA: TGTGCCAGCAGTTCCGGGACAGAGAATTACGAGCAGTACTTC.

The sample holds a few counts of this clone. The V and J genes are TRBV9 and TRBJ1-1; 7 bases line up with TRBD1. Unmatched junction bases numbered 8, after V lost 3 bases and J lost 3 bases. This CDR3 comprises 15 residues. Germline assignment: CDR1 SGDLS and CDR2 YYNGEE. CDR3: CASSARQGSDTEAFF. The CDR3 coding sequence is TGTGCCAGCAGCGCCCGACAGGGTTCCGACACTGAAGCTTTCTTT.

The chain combines TRBV5-6 with TRBJ1-2, with TRBD1 identical over 8 bases. This CDR3 is built from 14 residues. Germline CDR1 SGHDT, CDR2 YYEEEE. V lost 2 bases to trimming and J lost 6 bases; unmatched junction nucleotides: 6. Here the CDR3 reads CASSFYQGADGYTF. In nucleotides, the CDR3 is TGTGCCAGCAGCTTTTACCAGGGGGCGGATGGCTACACCTTC. The variable domain in full, with the rest retrieved from reference TRBV5-6 and TRBJ1-2, is DAGVTQSPTHLIKTRGQQVTLRCSPKSGHDTVSWYQQALGQGPQFIFQYYEEEERQRGNFPDRFSGHQFPNYSSELNVNALLLGDSALYLCASSFYQGADGYTFGSGTRLTVV.

This clone came up once. The chain has TRBV9 and TRBJ1-6; TRBD1 agrees at 8 bases. The germline gives CDR1 SGDLS, CDR2 YYNGEE. The CDR3 covers 15 residues. Losses at the gene ends were 0 bases for V and 7 bases for J; bases not matched to a gene: 3. The CDR3, as DNA: TGTGCCAGCAGCGTAGCCGGACAGGGAAATTCACCCCTCCACTTT. Encoded protein: CASSVAGQGNSPLHF.

The rearrangement joins TRBV7-9 to TRBJ1-1, with 8 bases identical to TRBD1. In germline, CDR1 is SEHNR, CDR2 FQNEAQ (reference sequence). V trimming: 5 bases; J trimming: 6 bases; junction bases outside the gene matches: 11. This CDR3 contains 15 residues. The DNA for the CDR3 is TGTGCCAGCAGCCCCCGACAGGGGCGGGGAGCTGAAGCTTTCTTT. Translated: CASSPRQGRGAEAFF.

This clone was counted between two and nine times. The chain uses TRBV15 and TRBJ2-1, with 11 bases lining up with TRBD2. Trimming at V came to 3 bases and at J to 7 bases, leaving 8 bases not matched to a gene. The germline gives CDR1 LNHNV, CDR2 YYDKDF (reference sequence). The CDR3 is 16 residues long. The CDR3 region is CATSSGLAGGLNEQFF. For the CDR3, the DNA is TGTGCCACCAGCAGTGGTCTAGCGGGAGGACTAAATGAGCAGTTCTTC.

The rearrangement links TRBV2 to TRBJ2-7, with TRBD2 matching over 9 bases. Germline loops: CDR1 SNHLY, CDR2 FYNNEI. This CDR3 region has 15 residues. V lost 5 bases, J lost 4 bases, and 9 bases stayed unmatched. In DNA form, the CDR3 reads TGTGCCAGCAGTTTAAAGGAGACTAGCGGTTACGAGCAGTACTTC. Protein product: CASSLKETSGYEQYF.

CDR3 coding DNA: TGTGCCAGTAGTCTACAGACAGGGGGTACTGAAGCTTTCTTT. Translated: CASSLQTGGTEAFF. The rearrangement links TRBV19 to TRBJ1-1; 9 positions match TRBD1. CDR3 length: 14 amino acids. Germline trimming cut 5 bases from V and 5 bases from J; bases unmatched to any gene: 6. Germline V gene lookup returns CDR1 LNHDA and CDR2 SQIVND (reference sequence). Together with reference TRBV19 and TRBJ1-1, the CDR3 gives the full variable domain: DGGITQSPKYLFRKEGQNVTLSCEQNLNHDAMYWYRQDPGQGLRLIYYSQIVNDFQKGDIAEGYSVSREKKESFPLTVTSAQKNPTAFYLCASSLQTGGTEAFFGQGTRLTVV.

This clone has more than one count but fewer than ten. This chain links TRBV27 with TRBJ1-6; 8 positions match TRBD1. Germline values: CDR1 MNHEY, CDR2 SMNVEV (reference sequence). The CDR3 length is 15 residues. With V trimmed by 6 bases and J by 8 bases, 9 bases remained unmatched. CDR3 loop: CASSRADREYSPLHF. The CDR3 nucleotides read TGTGCCAGCAGCCGGGCGGACAGGGAGTATTCACCCCTCCACTTT.

V is TRBV6-6 and J is TRBJ2-2; 8 nucleotides agree with TRBD1. V was pared by 5 bases and J by 6 bases, with 5 bases of the junction left unmatched. Looked up from germline, CDR1 is MNHNY and CDR2 is SVGAGI (reference sequence). The CDR3 is made up of 14 amino acids. The CDR3 region is CASSGQGTAGELFF. Written as DNA, the CDR3 is TGTGCCAGCAGTGGACAGGGAACGGCCGGGGAGCTGTTTTTT.

As DNA, the CDR3 is TGTGCCAGCGGCGTAGGAGGGAGCTATGAAAAACTGTTTTTT. Its translation: CASGVGGSYEKLFF. The rearrangement joins TRBV28 to TRBJ1-4; D ambiguous. Trimming cost V 8 bases and J 6 bases, with 16 bases left between them. This CDR3 is 14 amino acids long. Germline V gives CDR1 MDHEN, CDR2 SYDVKM.

The chain recombines TRBV9 with TRBJ1-1; D is ambiguous. CDR1 is SGDLS and CDR2 is YYNGEE in the germline V gene. CDR3 length: 15 amino acids. V shed 3 bases and J shed 4 bases, with 16 bases lying between them. The CDR3 bases are TGTGCCAGCAGCGCAACCTCAGAATGGTCCACTGAAGCTTTCTTT. Translation gives CASSATSEWSTEAFF.

The J gene is TRBJ2-7, the V gene TRBV14; D unresolved. Trimming removed 0 bases from V and 6 bases from J, with 6 bases in between. This CDR3 has 12 amino acids. The germline V gene has CDR1 SGHDN and CDR2 FVKESK. The CDR3 DNA reads as TGTGCCAGCAGCCAAGATCGGTTCGAGCAGTACTTC. Translation gives CASSQDRFEQYF.

This rearrangement joins TRBV6-5 to TRBJ1-6; D is possibly TRBD1 (5 bases). CDR1 is MNHEY, CDR2 SVGAGI, per germline. Between the trimmed V and J ends, which lost 2 bases and 8 bases, there was a span of 10 bases. CDR3 length equals 14 residues. As DNA, the CDR3 is TGTGCCAGCAGTTACCAACAGGCGCATTCACCCCTCCACTTT. Residues: CASSYQQAHSPLHF.

This chain uses TRBV28 with TRBJ1-3, with 8 nucleotides matching TRBD1. CDR1 is MDHEN and CDR2 is SYDVKM in the germline V gene. The CDR3 is 14 amino acids. V was clipped by 10 bases and J by 4 bases; unmatched bases: 9. The chain's CDR3 is CAIGDRGHGNTIYF. CDR3 nucleotide sequence: TGTGCCATCGGAGACAGGGGACACGGAAACACCATATATTTT.

A few counts support this clone. V gene TRBV3-1 (or the pseudogene TRBV3-2) combines with J gene TRBJ1-1; D uncertain. Trimming left V 1 base short and J 11 bases short, with 11 bases between. The CDR3 extends over 12 amino acids. The germline V gene has CDR1 LGHDT and CDR2 YNNKEL (reference sequence). This chain's CDR3 is CASSQVPWEAFF. The CDR3 DNA reads TGTGCCAGCAGCCAAGTCCCCTGGGAGGCTTTCTTT.

This clone showed up just once. This chain uses TRBV14 with TRBJ1-3; possibly TRBD1 for D (5 bases). The CDR3 runs 16 residues. Trimming removed 3 bases from V and 2 bases from J, with 14 bases in between. CDR1 is SGHDN and CDR2 is FVKESK in the germline V gene. The CDR3 region is CASSHPRRTTGNTIYF. CDR3 bases: TGTGCCAGCAGCCATCCCCGGCGGACAACTGGAAACACCATATATTTT.

The chain has TRBV5-1 and TRBJ1-4; D might be TRBD1 (5 bases). CDR1 is SGHRS, CDR2 YFSETQ, per germline. CDR3 length equals 16 residues. Trimming left V 3 bases short and J 3 bases short, with 15 bases between. CDR3 nucleotides: TGCGCCAGCAGCTGGGGCGGGAGGGCAGCTAATGAAAAACTGTTTTTT. This codes for CASSWGGRAANEKLFF.

V is TRBV9 and J is TRBJ1-5, with D perhaps matching TRBD1 (5 bases). Germline V gene lookup returns CDR1 SGDLS and CDR2 YYNGEE. V lost 0 bases to trimming and J lost 5 bases, with 9 bases between them. The CDR3 covers 14 residues. CDR3 bases: TGTGCCAGCAGCGTAGAGGCGGGGGATCAGCCCCAGCATTTT. The encoded protein is CASSVEAGDQPQHF.

This rearrangement joins TRBV30 to TRBJ2-7; 13 nucleotides line up with TRBD2. After removal of 1 base from V and 7 bases from J, the junction contained 7 bases not matched to a gene. CDR1 and CDR2 from the germline V gene are GTSNPN and SVGIG (reference sequence). The CDR3 consists of 15 residues. The CDR3 loop reads CAWSEARLAGGEQYF. CDR3 coding DNA: TGTGCCTGGAGTGAAGCAAGACTAGCGGGAGGAGAGCAGTACTTC.

The chain uses TRBV5-1 and TRBJ1-2; TRBD1 matches 9 bases. The CDR3 spans 15 residues. The germline CDR1 and CDR2 sequences are SGHRS and YFSETQ. V trimming: 0 bases; J trimming: 4 bases; junction bases outside the gene matches: 4. CDR3: CASSLDRGQGYGYTF. DNA for the CDR3: TGCGCCAGCAGCTTGGATCGGGGACAGGGCTATGGCTACACCTTC.

Of note for this clone: This sample includes further DNA sequences coding for the same CDR3. This chain joins TRBV18 and TRBJ1-2, with a weak D call TRBD1 (5 bases). The CDR3 spans 14 residues. Germline V gives CDR1 KGHSH, CDR2 LQKENI. V was clipped by 2 bases and J by 4 bases, with 11 bases between them. The CDR3 is CASSPGRDGYGYTF. CDR3 bases: TGTGCCAGCTCACCAGGGCGGGACGGCTATGGCTACACCTTC.

CDR3 coding DNA: TGCGCCAGCAGCAAAACCCCTGAGCGGGAGAAGTACTTC. This codes for CASSKTPEREKYF. V gene TRBV5-1 combines with J gene TRBJ2-7, with TRBD2 matching over 8 bases. The CDR3 length is 13 residues. Trimming took 4 bases from V and 11 from J; bases not matched to a gene: 11. Germline lookup yields CDR1 SGHRS and CDR2 YFSETQ.

The V and J genes are TRBV29-1 and TRBJ1-2, with D unclear. Germline values: CDR1 SQVTM, CDR2 ANQGSEA. V lost 3 bases and J lost 8, with 4 bases in between. The CDR3 runs 9 residues. CDR3 in DNA: TGCAGCGTTGACAGGGGCTACACCTTC. This gives the protein CSVDRGYTF.

The chain has TRBV12-5 and TRBJ2-3; 9 positions agree with TRBD1. The V segment lost 6 bases and the J segment 3 bases; nucleotides outside the gene matches: 7. Germline loops: CDR1 LGHNT, CDR2 FRNRAP. The CDR3 sequence is 15 residues long. Here the CDR3 reads CASGLGQGMTDTQYF. The CDR3 DNA follows: TGTGCTAGTGGCCTTGGACAGGGGATGACAGATACGCAGTATTTT.

V gene TRBV30 combines with J gene TRBJ2-7, with a tentative D call TRBD1 (7 bases). V gave up 1 base and J gave up 1 base, with 14 bases separating them. CDR1 is GTSNPN and CDR2 is SVGIG in the germline V gene (reference sequence). The CDR3 extends over 15 amino acids. In nucleotides, the CDR3 is TGTGCCTGGAGTGCCGGCCAGGGGGGATCCTACGAGCAGTACTTC. This encodes CAWSAGQGGSYEQYF.

CDR3: CASRFAGTNTGELFF. In DNA form, the CDR3 reads TGTGCAAGTCGCTTTGCGGGAACGAACACCGGGGAGCTGTTTTTT. The gene calls are TRBV12-2 and TRBJ2-2; TRBD2 was called by the table and not checked on the DNA. TRBV12-2 is noted as a pseudogene. The CDR3 sequence is 15 residues long.

V and J are TRBV2 and TRBJ2-7, with 8 positions matching TRBD1. Losses at the gene ends were 5 bases for V and 2 bases for J; bases not matched to a gene: 8. CDR3 size: 15 residues. Germline assignment: CDR1 SNHLY and CDR2 FYNNEI. The CDR3 is CASSPAQDRAYEQYF. The CDR3 region has the DNA TGTGCCAGCAGTCCAGCTCAGGACAGGGCCTACGAGCAGTACTTC. Drawing the rest from reference TRBV2 and TRBJ2-7, the complete variable domain is EPEVTQTPSHQVTQMGQEVILRCVPISNHLYFYWYRQILGQKVEFLVSFYNNEISEKSEIFDDQFSVERPDGSNFTLKIRSTKLEDSAMYFCASSPAQDRAYEQYFGPGTRLTVT.

This sequence joins TRBV15 and TRBJ1-4; D may be TRBD1 (6 bases). CDR1 and CDR2 (germline): LNHNV, YYDKDF (reference sequence). The CDR3 length is 20 residues. Trimming removed 0 bases from V and 3 bases from J, with 23 bases in between. The CDR3 sequence is CATSRDYRAGLTRPNEKLFF. In DNA form, the CDR3 reads TGTGCCACCAGCAGAGATTACAGGGCAGGTTTGACGAGACCTAATGAAAAACTGTTTTTT.

The chain uses TRBV28 and TRBJ2-7; TRBD2 matches at 12 bases. This CDR3 spans 16 amino acids. Germline CDR1 is MDHEN and CDR2 is SYDVKM. With V trimmed by 1 base and J by 6 bases, 7 bases remained unmatched. The CDR3 nucleotides read TGTGCCAGCAGTTTATTGGGGCTAGCGGGAGGGCTCGAGCAGTACTTC. The encoded protein is CASSLLGLAGGLEQYF.

The chain combines TRBV3-1 (or the pseudogene TRBV3-2) with TRBJ2-7, with unresolved D. Germline V gene data show CDR1 as LGHDT and CDR2 as YNNKEL (reference sequence). Between the trimmed V and J ends, which lost 2 bases and 3 bases, there was a span of 2 bases. The CDR3 extends over 11 amino acids. Written as DNA, the CDR3 is TGTGCCAGCAGCCAACGCTACGAGCAGTACTTC. Amino acid sequence: CASSQRYEQYF.